Shown below are 27 T cell receptor beta chains from a single sample sequenced in a study of blood T cell repertoires in COVID-19. Produced via immunoSEQ multiplex PCR; TCRdb's table is partial and in-frame only. The sample carries some 340,000 clones, 90% to 95% recorded once. The source material was PBMCs or T cells enriched from blood (not recorded which). The source of these receptors is a woman aged 25 to 39 who had been exposed to COVID-19.

The chain uses TRBV24-1 and TRBJ2-2, with D possibly TRBD1 on 6 matching bases. Germline CDR1 reads KGHDR; CDR2 reads SFDVKD. The CDR3 runs to 17 residues. Trimming cost V 1 base and J 4 bases, with 15 bases left between them. CDR3 coding DNA: TGTGCCACCAGTGATTTAGGGGGTGAAGCTCCCACCGGGGAGCTGTTTTTT. This sequence encodes CATSDLGGEAPTGELFF.

This chain joins TRBV5-8 and TRBJ1-2; possible D gene TRBD1, 5 bases. Germline V lookup: CDR1 SGHTS, CDR2 YDEGEE. The CDR3 extends over 14 amino acids. V lost 4 bases and J 10 bases, leaving 20 bases between the germline ends. This CDR3 is CASSDPREGADYTF. The CDR3 region has the DNA TGTGCCAGCAGCGACCCCAGGGAAGGCGCGGACTACACCTTC.

This clone has more than one count but fewer than ten. The V and J genes are TRBV18 and TRBJ2-2, with 7 bases matching TRBD1. The CDR3 is 14 amino acids. CDR1 is KGHSH and CDR2 is LQKENI in the germline V gene. Germline trimming cut 4 bases from V and 3 bases from J; bases unmatched to any gene: 2. CDR3 coding DNA: TGTGCCAGCTCACGGGACAGCCACACCGGGGAGCTGTTTTTT. It translates to CASSRDSHTGELFF.

This chain joins TRBV5-1 and TRBJ1-1; D is unclear. V lost 5 bases to trimming and J lost 1 base, with 12 bases between them. CDR1 SGHRS and CDR2 YFSETQ come from the germline V gene. The CDR3 has 14 amino acids. CDR3 loop: CASRDGRENTEAFF. The CDR3 DNA reads TGCGCCAGCAGAGACGGGCGGGAGAACACTGAAGCTTTCTTT.

The chain recombines TRBV5-1 with TRBJ2-5; 8 bases map to TRBD2. J gave up 2 bases and V 4 bases, and 10 bases lay outside the gene matches. In germline, CDR1 is SGHRS, CDR2 YFSETQ. The CDR3 is made up of 16 amino acids. The CDR3 coding sequence is TGCGCCAGCAGCGGACTATTAGCGGGACCTCAAGAGACCCAGTACTTC. The encoded protein is CASSGLLAGPQETQYF.

The chain has TRBV9 and TRBJ2-2, with TRBD1 identical over 9 bases. The germline V gene has CDR1 SGDLS and CDR2 YYNGEE. V shed 3 bases and J 4 bases; nucleotides not matched to a gene: 7. The CDR3 sequence is 16 residues long. The CDR3: CASSAPGQGSTGELFF. CDR3 sequence (DNA): TGTGCCAGCAGCGCACCGGGACAGGGCTCCACCGGGGAGCTGTTTTTT.

V and J are TRBV4-2 and TRBJ2-2, with TRBD2 matching 10 bases. This CDR3 has 16 residues. CDR1 and CDR2 from the germline V gene are LGHNA and YNFKEQ. J was trimmed by 2 bases and V by 4 bases; bases with no gene match: 4. CDR3 nucleotide sequence: TGTGCCAGCAGCCTCGGACTAGCGGTTAACACCGGGGAGCTGTTTTTT. As protein: CASSLGLAVNTGELFF.

For the CDR3, the DNA is TGTGCCAGCAGTGAATACGGTTGGACAGGGACCCCAGATACGCAGTATTTT. Its translation: CASSEYGWTGTPDTQYF. This chain connects TRBV25-1 to TRBJ2-3; TRBD1 aligns across 8 bases. J gave up 4 bases and V 0 bases, and 9 bases lay outside the gene matches. The CDR3 covers 17 residues. Looked up from germline, CDR1 is MGHDK and CDR2 is SYGVNS.

This clone has only one observation. The gene calls are TRBV19 and TRBJ1-2, with D possibly TRBD1 on 5 matching bases. Germline CDR1 and CDR2: LNHDA and SQIVND (reference sequence). The CDR3 is 14 residues long. V lost 2 bases and J lost 4, with 11 bases in between. The CDR3 nucleotides read TGTGCCAGTAGTATATCGGGGGACGGCTATGGCTACACCTTC. As protein: CASSISGDGYGYTF.

The CDR3 reads CASRLRQSLNSPLHF. The CDR3 DNA follows: TGTGCCAGCAGGCTTAGACAGAGTTTGAATTCACCCCTCCACTTT. The chain links TRBV6-5 to TRBJ1-6; the D gene is possibly TRBD1 (5 bases). The V end was cut by 6 bases, the J end by 7 bases, with 16 bases between. The germline gives CDR1 MNHEY, CDR2 SVGAGI. The CDR3 has 15 residues.

J is TRBJ1-2 and V is TRBV27; D remains ambiguous. The CDR3 has 18 amino acids. Germline assignment: CDR1 MNHEY and CDR2 SMNVEV (reference sequence). V lost 4 bases and J lost 8, with 29 bases in between. CDR3 sequence (DNA): TGTGCCAGCAGTTATGATCGACCTTTGGCCATCCGCGCGGAAGGCTACACCTTC. The encoded protein is CASSYDRPLAIRAEGYTF.

V usage is TRBV5-1 and J usage is TRBJ1-2; TRBD1 might be the D (6 bases). Germline values: CDR1 SGHRS, CDR2 YFSETQ. This CDR3 spans 15 amino acids. Trimming left V 0 bases short and J 4 bases short, with 13 bases between. The CDR3 protein is CASSLGPGEGYGYTF. Written as DNA, the CDR3 is TGCGCCAGCAGCTTGGGTCCAGGGGAAGGCTATGGCTACACCTTC.

The rearrangement joins TRBV30 to TRBJ2-1, with D perhaps matching TRBD1 (6 bases). Germline CDR1 and CDR2: GTSNPN and SVGIG (reference sequence). Trimming removed 5 bases at V and 0 bases at J, with 20 bases between. The CDR3 runs 17 residues. CDR3 sequence (DNA): TGTGCCTGGGCCCTCACGACAGGCGGGTTCTCCTACAATGAGCAGTTCTTC. This codes for CAWALTTGGFSYNEQFF.

Here the CDR3 DNA reads TGTGCCAGCCGCTCGGACAGGGAAACAGATGGCTACACCTTC. Translated: CASRSDRETDGYTF. This chain joins TRBV7-6 and TRBJ1-2; 8 bases align to TRBD1. This CDR3 is built from 14 residues. V was clipped by 8 bases and J by 6 bases; unmatched bases: 11. Germline values: CDR1 SGHVS, CDR2 FNYEAQ.

This clone was counted only a few times. The V gene is TRBV5-1, the J gene TRBJ2-2; D unresolved. This CDR3 has 12 amino acids. V was pared by 5 bases and J by 8 bases, with 10 bases between. Germline CDR1 and CDR2: SGHRS and YFSETQ. The CDR3 sequence: CASSLNEGELFF. For the CDR3, the DNA is TGCGCCAGCAGTCTCAACGAGGGGGAGCTGTTTTTT.

The chain couples TRBV7-6 to TRBJ1-3; TRBD1 might be the D (5 bases). The V gene lost 2 bases and the J gene lost 4 bases, with 12 bases spanning the gap. There are 15 residues in the CDR3. The germline CDR1 and CDR2 sequences are SGHVS and FNYEAQ. The CDR3, as DNA: TGTGCCAGCAGCTTACAGGGTTACTCCGGAAACACCATATATTTT. As protein: CASSLQGYSGNTIYF.

J is TRBJ2-7 and V is TRBV4-1; the D gene is possibly TRBD2 (7 bases). Per the germline V gene, CDR1 is MGHRA and CDR2 is YSYEKL. V dropped 1 base and J dropped 5 bases, with 15 bases sitting between them. The CDR3 consists of 15 residues. The CDR3 loop reads CASSQGELGGHEQYF. The CDR3 DNA reads as TGCGCCAGCAGCCAAGGAGAGCTCGGGGGGCACGAGCAGTACTTC.

This clone was seen only once. The CDR3 DNA sequence: TGTGCCAGCAGCTTAGGGGGTGCGAACACTGAAGCTTTCTTT. Its translation is CASSLGGANTEAFF. The V and J genes are TRBV6-5 and TRBJ1-1, with D tentatively TRBD1 (6 bases). Between the trimmed V and J ends, which lost 6 bases and 1 base, there was a span of 12 bases. The CDR3 runs 14 residues. Germline V gene sequence: CDR1 MNHEY, CDR2 SVGAGI.

This chain joins TRBV5-1 and TRBJ1-5; 7 nucleotides agree with TRBD1. Germline-derived CDR1 and CDR2 are SGHRS and YFSETQ. Unmatched junction bases numbered 7, after V lost 4 bases and J lost 3 bases. CDR3 size: 15 residues. The CDR3 protein is CASSSWDSLNQPQHF. CDR3 nucleotide sequence: TGCGCCAGCAGCAGTTGGGACAGCCTCAATCAGCCCCAGCATTTT.

CDR3 sequence reads: CASSSLGTGGKLFF. The CDR3 DNA reads TGTGCCAGCAGTTCACTCGGGACAGGGGGAAAACTGTTTTTT. The chain combines TRBV6-5 with TRBJ1-4, with 11 bases that match TRBD1. This CDR3 is built from 14 residues. CDR1 is MNHEY, CDR2 SVGAGI, per germline. Trimming took 4 bases from V and 10 from J; bases not matched to a gene: 5.

The chain has TRBV3-1 (or the pseudogene TRBV3-2) and TRBJ2-1; D gene unclear. The length of the CDR3 is 13 residues. Germline V gene data show CDR1 as LGHDT and CDR2 as YNNKEL (reference sequence). V was pared by 0 bases and J by 12 bases, with 12 bases between. CDR3 DNA: TGTGCCAGCAGCCAAGAAAACACGAACCGGCAGTTCTTC. This translates into CASSQENTNRQFF.

CDR3: CASSLGTGFYGYTF. The DNA of the CDR3 is TGTGCCAGCAGCTTGGGAACGGGATTCTATGGCTACACCTTC. This rearrangement joins TRBV5-6 to TRBJ1-2; no clear D gene. The germline CDR1 and CDR2 sequences are SGHDT and YYEEEE. Between the trimmed V and J ends, which lost 0 bases and 4 bases, there was a span of 10 bases. The CDR3 contains 14 residues.

This clone is a singleton in its sample. The rearrangement uses TRBV7-7 and TRBJ2-1; 11 bases agree with TRBD2. Germline values: CDR1 SSHAT, CDR2 FNYEAQ (reference sequence). The CDR3 consists of 15 residues. V lost 1 base, J lost 5 bases, and 1 base stayed unmatched. The chain's CDR3 is CASSLELAGDNEQFF. In DNA form, the CDR3 reads TGTGCCAGCAGCTTAGAACTAGCGGGAGACAATGAGCAGTTCTTC.

V gene TRBV6-5 combines with J gene TRBJ1-6; possibly TRBD1 for D (5 bases). Germline assignment: CDR1 MNHEY and CDR2 SVGAGI. The CDR3 loop spans 13 amino acids. Trimming took off 4 bases at V and 13 bases at J, with 14 bases between the two ends. CDR3 sequence (DNA): TGTGCCAGCAGTTCCCGGGACTTCTTCCCCCTCCACTTT. Translation: CASSSRDFFPLHF.

The chain carries TRBV4-3 and TRBJ1-4; D may be TRBD1 (5 bases). V was clipped by 4 bases and J by 6 bases, with 18 bases between them. Germline V gene lookup returns CDR1 LGHNA and CDR2 YSLEER. The CDR3 sequence is 16 residues long. CDR3 loop: CASSPEGQGLDEKLFF. The CDR3 DNA sequence: TGCGCCAGCAGCCCGGAGGGGCAGGGTTTGGATGAAAAACTGTTTTTT.

The chain couples TRBV9 to TRBJ1-1; the D gene is possibly TRBD1 (6 bases). The CDR3 sequence is 15 residues long. Germline V gene data show CDR1 as SGDLS and CDR2 as YYNGEE. V dropped 1 base and J dropped 3 bases, with 13 bases sitting between them. CDR3 DNA sequence: TGTGCCAGCAGCGTAAGTCAGGGGCGGGACACTGAAGCTTTCTTT. Translating gives CASSVSQGRDTEAFF.

V gene TRBV11-2 combines with J gene TRBJ2-5; 9 bases fit TRBD2. Germline assignment: CDR1 SGHAT and CDR2 FQNNGV. After removal of 1 base from V and 1 base from J, the junction contained 4 bases not matched to a gene. The CDR3 sequence is 16 residues long. CDR3 nucleotide sequence: TGTGCCAGCAGCTTAGTGCTAGCGGGGTTCCAAGAGACCCAGTACTTC. Its protein is CASSLVLAGFQETQYF. The full variable domain, with the rest looked up from reference TRBV11-2 and TRBJ2-5, is EAGVAQSPRYKIIEKRQSVAFWCNPISGHATLYWYQQILGQGPKLLIQFQNNGVVDDSQLPKDRFSAERLKGVDSTLKIQPAKLEDSAVYLCASSLVLAGFQETQYFGPGTRLLVL.